Presented here are 8 T cell receptor beta chains from one specimen sequenced in a study of blood T cell repertoires in COVID-19. TCRdb's copy holds only in-frame clones and misses some; the assay was immunoSEQ multiplex PCR. Of a few hundred thousand clones detected, 70% to 90% appear once; the ten largest clones hold approximately 2.3%. The sample consisted of peripheral blood. These receptors all stem from a woman in her 50s with acute or convalescent COVID-19.

This clone was recorded only once. This sequence joins TRBV5-1 and TRBJ2-1; 8 bases line up with TRBD2. CDR1 is SGHRS and CDR2 is YFSETQ in the germline V gene. V was pared by 4 bases and J by 6 bases, with 12 bases of the junction left unmatched. CDR3 size: 16 residues. CDR3 sequence: CASSQGLAGGVNEQFF. Written as DNA, the CDR3 is TGCGCCAGCAGCCAGGGGCTAGCGGGTGGAGTCAATGAGCAGTTCTTC.

The rearrangement joins TRBV12-3 or TRBV12-4 to TRBJ2-7; 10 nucleotides match TRBD1. J was trimmed by 5 bases and V by 4 bases; bases with no gene match: 2. The CDR3 sequence is 13 residues long. The CDR3: CASSSGQGNEQYF. CDR3 DNA sequence: TGTGCCAGCAGTTCGGGACAGGGGAACGAGCAGTACTTC.

On this clone itself: This same CDR3 is encoded by further DNA sequences in the sample. The chain joins TRBV5-1 to TRBJ1-5; D gene unclear. Trimming took off 0 bases at V and 1 base at J, with 5 bases between the two ends. This CDR3 spans 14 amino acids. Germline V lookup: CDR1 SGHRS, CDR2 YFSETQ. CDR3 loop: CASSLGQSNQPQHF. The CDR3 DNA is TGCGCCAGCAGCTTGGGCCAGAGCAATCAGCCCCAGCATTTT.

V is TRBV5-4 and J is TRBJ1-4; D remains ambiguous. This CDR3 is 16 amino acids long. Deletions cut 4 bases from V and 0 bases from J, with 13 bases between. Germline-derived CDR1 and CDR2 are SGHNT and YYREEE (reference sequence). CDR3 protein: CASSPTQSATNEKLFF. The CDR3 DNA reads TGTGCCAGCAGCCCTACACAGTCTGCAACTAATGAAAAACTGTTTTTT.

V is TRBV6-5 and J is TRBJ1-1; a weak D match, TRBD1 (5 bases). CDR1 and CDR2 (germline): MNHEY, SVGAGI. The CDR3 has 12 residues. The V end was cut by 2 bases, the J end by 6 bases, with 7 bases between. The CDR3 nucleotides are TGTGCCAGCAGTTACCGACAGCCTGAAGCTTTCTTT. Protein: CASSYRQPEAFF.

The count of this clone is one. The chain carries TRBV11-1 and TRBJ1-3; D uncertain. This CDR3 is 15 amino acids long. Germline CDR1 and CDR2: SGHAT and FQDESV (reference sequence). Trimming stripped 5 bases from V and 0 bases from J, with 11 bases between. The CDR3 spells CASSEDSFSGNTIYF. The CDR3 bases are TGTGCCAGCAGCGAGGACTCCTTCTCTGGAAACACCATATATTTT.

This chain joins TRBV27 and TRBJ2-7, with 9 bases lining up with TRBD1. Germline CDR1 is MNHEY and CDR2 is SMNVEV (reference sequence). The CDR3 contains 15 residues. Trimming cost V 5 bases and J 2 bases; bases outside gene matches: 7. CDR3 sequence: CASSRPGQGTYEQYF. The DNA for the CDR3 is TGTGCCAGCAGTCGCCCGGGACAGGGTACCTACGAGCAGTACTTC.

Here the CDR3 reads CAISEPGGGYEQYF. The DNA for the CDR3 is TGTGCCATCAGTGAGCCAGGGGGCGGGTACGAGCAGTACTTC. The chain combines TRBV10-3 with TRBJ2-7; 8 bases are shared with TRBD1. CDR3 length: 14 amino acids. V lost 2 bases to trimming and J lost 4 bases; unmatched junction nucleotides: 4. CDR1 is ENHRY, CDR2 SYGVKD, per germline.